This TCR beta chain was identified in a study of cytomegalovirus exposure and HLA in healthy donors. It was with 60 Vbeta and 13 Jbeta primers that the PCR ran. The repertoire was sequenced with immunoSEQ multiplex PCR; TCRdb's copy has only in-frame clones and lacks some. The sample holds about 160,000 clones, about four fifths seen once. This clone occurred a few times. Germline loops: CDR1 GTSNPN, CDR2 SVGIG (reference sequence). This CDR3 spans 12 amino acids. V was trimmed by 3 bases and J by 10 bases, leaving 15 bases between them. The clonotype originates from a young man in good health and CMV-seronegative. The sequencing sample was made of PBMCs. The V and J genes are TRBV30 and TRBJ1-1; D unresolved. CDR3 nucleotide sequence: TGTGCCTGGAGAGAGTCCCTGGCGGCAGCTTTCTTT. It translates to CAWRESLAAAFF.